Listed below are T cell receptor beta chains from one sample, sequenced in a study of neoadjuvant anti-PD-1 for oral cavity cancer. Assay: immunoSEQ multiplex PCR; the TCRdb copy retains only in-frame clones and omits some. The sample includes tens of thousands of clones, roughly 84% of them seen just once. This specimen consisted of PBMCs, obtained after nivolumab (anti-PD-1) treatment. The origin of the receptors is a person between 40 and 79 years old with oral cavity squamous cell carcinoma. The CDR3 runs from the conserved cysteine through the conserved F or W.

>TRBV14
CASSQGGGNQPQHF
>TRBV5-1
CASQGQGNYEQYF
>TRBV2
CASSERRLGSGLETQYF
>TRBV6-4
CARRADASYEQYF
>TRBV6-6
CASSSRGGVSNEQFF
>TRBV14
CASRPMGGSNEQFF
>TRBV2
CASMGGGSGRANEQYF
>TRBV15
CATVMASGTKRETQYF
>TRBV9
CASSVDLGNYGYTF
>TRBV10-3
CAISEGGGADEKLFF
>TRBV6-5
CASSYRDREYEQYF
>TRBV5-4
CASSSLAGVGYNEQFF
>TRBV11-2
CASSLVAGTLPGYTF
>TRBV6-4
CASEGGRGVATQYF
>TRBV19
CASGLGGPRETQYF
>TRBV5-1
CASSLGRQGAVNEQFF
>TRBV6-5
CASSYSKGLTGELFF
>TRBV2
CASSETVSSGTGELFF
>TRBV19
CASSTGGFGEQFF
>TRBV7-8
CASSPSLSNQPQHF
>TRBV30
CAWSGDRGYEQYF
>TRBV18
CASSPSDNQPQHF
>TRBV7-8
CASSLLIIGGGETQYF
>TRBV7-9
CASSSPETPPSSGANVLTF
>TRBV28
CASRRDRLYGNEKLFF
>TRBV5-1
CASSRGQGAFYEQYF
>TRBV5-1
CASTNGGTGAGNEQFF
>TRBV7-3
CASSTTGGAGETQYF
>TRBV6-1
CATLPLAGSSYEQYF
>TRBV2
CASSNQRASSTEAFF
>TRBV18
CASSPYLTGLVTYNEQFF
>TRBV15
CATSRDFGFASSYEQYF
>TRBV7-2
CASSHPSGLSNEQFF
>TRBV6-5
CASSGMGRQVSGYTF
>TRBV30
CAWSVSGWSGEGYEQYF
>TRBV7-2
CASSLGQGATDTQYF
>TRBV10-3
CAISGLAGEYEQYF
>TRBV29-1
CSAAGGLKETQYF
>TRBV4-1
CASSQEAGVILGQFF
>TRBV27
CASSLSGIGQGKFCF
>TRBV6-6
CASSRGETEAFF
>TRBV20-1
CSAQGRYEQYF
>TRBV12-5
CASGSRTDLIYEQYF
>TRBV5-4
CASSPGQGGTYGYTF
>TRBV11-2
CASNVGLSSEQFF
>TRBV2
CATPARNTGELFF
>TRBV10-2
CASSESSGRPDTQYF
>TRBV4-1
CASRPGQGLLYNEQFF
>TRBV28
CASSFLSGSRGEQYF
>TRBV11-2
CASSLSSYNEQFF
>TRBV5-1
CASSLQGTPNTGELFF
>TRBV27
CASGRRINYEQYF
>TRBV28
CASSRPMGSGSGGYTF
>TRBV7-9
CASSLFGEQYF
>TRBV30
CAWSVTGASNQPQHF